This TCR beta chain was sequenced for a study of human T cells and chemical hapten exposure. Looking at the study overall: Donors were sensitized with 2% DPC on the upper inner arm. There were weekly diphenylcyclopropenone doses to the scalp for patients throughout the roughly 24-week study.

General study points: Positive correlation was observed between PT1 expanded TCR counts and patch test score.

In its sample, this clonotype was seen a few times. Its cognate antigen is unknown. Per the study methods: TCR counts had a median of about 99,000 per sample and spanned about 23,224 to 690,600. TCRdb analysed the RACE reads with MiXCR anew, one entry per CDR3 protein. TCRdb's processing, not the study's, gives the V and J calls here. The table lists roughly 100,000 distinct CDR3 sequences, roughly 12% of them singletons. This CDR3 is 12 amino acids long. Trimming took off 3 bases at V and 3 bases at J, with 5 bases between the two ends. Time point noted: pre-sensitization, week 0. This sample's treatment: therapeutic diphenylcyclopropenone sensitization with weekly scalp DPC.

The TCR sequence derives from a woman aged 50 to 65 with alopecia areata. Some clones in this sample may be carry-over from other donors' samples. The chain links TRBV12-3 or TRBV12-4 to TRBJ1-1; D gene ambiguous. Material: whole blood, obtained in connection with sensitization to the hapten diphenylcyclopropenone (DPC). CDR3 bases: TGTGCCAGCAGTTTCGGGGACACTGAAGCTTTCTTT. As protein: CASSFGDTEAFF.